This T cell receptor (beta chain) was sequenced for a study of beta chain features in type 1 diabetes. Isolated RNA was reverse transcribed in full, so expressed TCRB transcripts were sequenced. Method: immunoSEQ multiplex PCR; TCRdb's copy keeps in-frame clones and lacks some. This repertoire shows fewer than 250,000 clones, about 71% found once; its top ten account for approximately 0.05%. Comment on this clone: The sample has other DNA sequences that encode this CDR3 too.

One heparinised blood draw averaging about 116 mL was given by each donor. The receptor was derived from a man aged 30-40 years in good health. Material for sequencing was naive CD4+ T cells from blood.

CDR3 amino acids: CAWSVRQNTEAFF. For the CDR3, the DNA is TGTGCCTGGAGTGTACGACAGAACACTGAAGCTTTCTTT. The gene calls are TRBV30 and TRBJ1-1, with unresolved D. V dropped 0 bases and J dropped 1 base, with 6 bases sitting between them. CDR1 GTSNPN and CDR2 SVGIG come from the germline V gene (reference sequence). There are 13 residues in the CDR3.